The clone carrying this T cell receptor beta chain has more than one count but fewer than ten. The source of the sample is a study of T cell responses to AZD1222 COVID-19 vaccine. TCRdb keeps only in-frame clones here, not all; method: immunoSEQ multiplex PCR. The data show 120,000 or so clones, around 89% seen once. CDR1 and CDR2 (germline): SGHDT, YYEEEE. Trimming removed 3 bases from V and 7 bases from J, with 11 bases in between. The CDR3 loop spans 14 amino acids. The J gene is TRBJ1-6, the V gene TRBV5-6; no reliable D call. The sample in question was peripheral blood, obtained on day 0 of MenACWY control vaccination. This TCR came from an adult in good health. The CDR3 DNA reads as TGTGCCAGCAGCTCTGACTTGGGCAATTCACCCCTCCACTTT. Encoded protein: CASSSDLGNSPLHF.